Listed below are T cell receptor beta chains from one sample, sequenced in a study of T cell repertoires in cytomegalovirus infection. TCRdb passed the reads through MiXCR, listing each CDR3 protein once. The top ten clones hold over 45% of a sample with about 570,000 distinct CDR3 sequences, roughly 43% of them seen once. These receptors' antigens are unknown. This sample comprised cultured PBMCs, obtained from culture after CMV antigen stimulation. These receptors were obtained from a human donor in good health (CMV status not recorded). Some clones in this sample may be carry-over from other donors' samples. The CDR3 runs from the conserved cysteine through the conserved F or W. The D gene is left open where the match is weak. Where a row states a size, it is once, few, many or the class of an expanded clone; other rows omit it.

14,.,TRBV20-1,.,TRBJ2-5,TGCAGTGCTAGCGCTCAGGAGGTCTGGGAGACCCAGTACTTC,CSASAQEVWETQYF
15,few,TRBV11-2,TRBD1,TRBJ1-2,TGTGCCAGCAGCTTAGATGGGACAGGGGGCTCTGGCTACACCTTC,CASSLDGTGGSGYTF
14,.,TRBV6-2/TRBV6-3,.,TRBJ2-5,TGTGCCAGCAGTTACTATTCGGGAGCCGAGACCCAGTACTTC,CASSYYSGAETQYF
15,few,TRBV6-1,.,TRBJ2-1,TGTGCCAGCAACATCCGCAGAAGCTCCTACAATGAGCAGTTCTTC,CASNIRRSSYNEQFF
16,.,TRBV7-6,TRBD1,TRBJ2-7,TGTGCCAGCAGCTTAGTCGGGACAGGCCCAGGTCTCGAGCAGTGCTTC,CASSLVGTGPGLEQCF
14,few,TRBV6-1,.,TRBJ1-5,TGTGCCAGCAGCCCTTCTAACTCTGAGCAGCCCCAGCATTTT,CASSPSNSEQPQHF
16,.,TRBV20-1,TRBD1,TRBJ2-1,TGCAGTGCTAAGTACCCAGGACAGGGATCCTACAATGAGCAGTTCTTC,CSAKYPGQGSYNEQFF
14,many,TRBV7-2,.,TRBJ2-7,TGTGCCAGCAGCTTAGAGGCAGGCGACTACGAGCAGTACTTC,CASSLEAGDYEQYF
13,.,TRBV20-1,.,TRBJ2-7,TGCAGTGCTAGTGGGACCCACGCCTACGAGCAGTACTTC,CSASGTHAYEQYF
15,.,TRBV7-2,TRBD1,TRBJ1-2,TGTGCCAGCAGCCCAGGTGGGACAGTTAACTATGGCTACACCTTC,CASSPGGTVNYGYTF
14,few,TRBV10-3,TRBD1,TRBJ1-3,TGTGCCATCATTGCCGACAGGGCGGGAAACACCATATATTTT,CAIIADRAGNTIYF
17,few,TRBV3-1,.,TRBJ2-6,TGTGCCAGCAGCCAAGATCCAACCAGCTCTGGGGCCAACGTCCTGACTTTC,CASSQDPTSSGANVLTF
16,many,TRBV12-3/TRBV12-4,TRBD1,TRBJ1-1,TGTGCCAGCAGTTTATTGACAGGGGGCGGCGGAACTGAAGCTTTCTTT,CASSLLTGGGGTEAFF
16,few,TRBV2,.,TRBJ2-3,TGTGCCAGCAGCGGGATGGGGGCAGGTCGCACAGATACGCAGTATTTT,CASSGMGAGRTDTQYF
15,.,TRBV7-8,.,TRBJ1-4,TGTGCCAGCAGCCCTCGGGGAGGCGGGAGTGAAAAACTGTTTTTT,CASSPRGGGSEKLFF
15,.,TRBV7-9,TRBD1,TRBJ1-4,TGTGCCAGCAGTCCCATGACAGGGGTATCGGAAAAACTGTTTTTT,CASSPMTGVSEKLFF
15,.,TRBV18,.,TRBJ2-7,TGTGCCAGCTCACCACCCGGGACACGGTCCTACGAGCAGTACTTC,CASSPPGTRSYEQYF
13,.,TRBV19,TRBD1,TRBJ1-6,TGTGCCTCCAGAGGGGGCCCCGATTCACCCCTCCACTTT,CASRGGPDSPLHF
16,few,TRBV19,.,TRBJ1-2,TGTGCCAGTAGTATAGATCCGAAAGGACTCTTCGGTGGCTACACCTTC,CASSIDPKGLFGGYTF
16,.,TRBV20-1,.,TRBJ2-5,TGCAGTGCCCCGGACCGGTGGCGGGGGCCGGGGGAGACCCAGTACTTC,CSAPDRWRGPGETQYF
12,.,TRBV20-1,.,TRBJ2-7,TGCAGTGCCGCCGTGGACTCCTACGAGCAGTACTTC,CSAAVDSYEQYF
16,few,TRBV7-8,TRBD1,TRBJ1-4,TGTGCCAGCAGCTTAGGCAGGGGGCCTATTATTGAAAAACTGTTTTTT,CASSLGRGPIIEKLFF
14,.,TRBV12-5,TRBD2,TRBJ2-7,TGTGCTAGTGGTTTGGGACTAGCGAACTACGAGCAGTACTTC,CASGLGLANYEQYF
13,.,TRBV20-1,TRBD1,TRBJ1-5,TGCAGTGCTAGAAGGGCAGGGGGACAGCCCCAGCATTTT,CSARRAGGQPQHF
14,many,TRBV7-2,.,TRBJ2-5,TGTGCCAGCGGGACCCGGGCCCTCCAAGAGACCCAGTACTTC,CASGTRALQETQYF
16,.,TRBV27,TRBD2,TRBJ2-3,TGTGCCAGCAGCGGAGGGGTTGCTAGCGGGGGAGATACGCAGTATTTT,CASSGGVASGGDTQYF
15,.,TRBV7-2,TRBD2,TRBJ2-3,TGTGCCAGCCAAAGGGGCAGCGGGGTCACAGATACGCAGTATTTT,CASQRGSGVTDTQYF
13,.,TRBV29-1,.,TRBJ1-1,TGCAGCGTTCGAGAGGGGCTGAACACTGAAGCTTTCTTT,CSVREGLNTEAFF
14,many,TRBV7-8,.,TRBJ1-6,TGTGCCAGCAGCTTAGACGGGGGGGGTTCACCCCTCCACTTT,CASSLDGGGSPLHF
14,.,TRBV5-1,.,TRBJ2-3,TGCGCCAGCAGTCCAGGTTGGGGCACAGATACGCAGTATTTT,CASSPGWGTDTQYF
18,many,TRBV7-2,TRBD2,TRBJ2-5,TGTGCCAGCAGCTTAACCCTTGTGGTGGCGGGAGGATCAGAGACCCAGTACTTC,CASSLTLVVAGGSETQYF
16,.,TRBV28,TRBD2,TRBJ2-1,TGTGCCAGCAGTCAAACTAGCGGGGGGGCCCCAAATGAGCAGTTCTTC,CASSQTSGGAPNEQFF
12,.,TRBV20-1,.,TRBJ2-3,TGCAGTGCTAGAGCGGACGGTGGTACGCAGTATTTT,CSARADGGTQYF
15,.,TRBV7-2,.,TRBJ2-3,TGTGCCAGCAGCTTAGAGGCGTCGACCTCAGATACGCAGTATTTT,CASSLEASTSDTQYF